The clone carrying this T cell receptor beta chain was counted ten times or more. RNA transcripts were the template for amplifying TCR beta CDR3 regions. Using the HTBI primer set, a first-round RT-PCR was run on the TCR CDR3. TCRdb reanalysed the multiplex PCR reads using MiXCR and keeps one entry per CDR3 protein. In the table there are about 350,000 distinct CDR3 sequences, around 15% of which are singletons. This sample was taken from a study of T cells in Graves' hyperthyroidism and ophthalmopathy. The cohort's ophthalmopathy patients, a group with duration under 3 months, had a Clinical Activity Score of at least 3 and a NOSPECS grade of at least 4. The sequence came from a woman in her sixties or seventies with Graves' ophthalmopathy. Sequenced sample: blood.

CDR3 sequence: CAWSGVGNEQFF. DNA for the CDR3: TGTGCCTGGAGTGGGGTAGGCAATGAGCAGTTCTTC. V usage is TRBV30 and J usage is TRBJ2-1; D gene unclear. Germline V gene lookup returns CDR1 GTSNPN and CDR2 SVGIG (reference sequence). The CDR3 has 12 amino acids. Trimming left V 1 base short and J 6 bases short, with 7 bases between.